The 27 T cell receptor beta chains given below trace back to one sample, sequenced in a study of radiotherapy plus CTLA-4 blockade in lung cancer. This table comes from immunoSEQ multiplex PCR, and its TCRdb copy is limited to in-frame clones, with some not included. The sample holds over 75,000 clones, 83% seen once. The material sequenced was peripheral blood, taken from a patient treated with radiotherapy plus ipilimumab. These receptors were taken from a human donor with non-small cell lung cancer who had stable disease on radiotherapy plus ipilimumab.

The gene calls are TRBV6-1 and TRBJ2-3, with 14 bases matching TRBD2. This CDR3 has 17 residues. Germline CDR1 is MNHNS and CDR2 is SASEGT. Trimming removed 3 bases from V and 4 bases from J; junction bases left unmatched: 6. DNA of the CDR3: TGTGCCAGCAGTGATTCGACTAGCGGGGGGGGCGCAGATACGCAGTATTTT. It specifies CASSDSTSGGGADTQYF.

The genes are TRBV5-1 and TRBJ1-1; D call uncertain. Trimming cost V 2 bases and J 1 base, with 9 bases left between them. Germline CDR1 SGHRS, CDR2 YFSETQ. The CDR3 has 14 amino acids. The CDR3 here is CASSLGPGNTEAFF. The CDR3 bases are TGCGCCAGCAGCTTAGGACCAGGGAACACTGAAGCTTTCTTT.

The chain recombines TRBV6-1 with TRBJ2-5, with 9 bases matching TRBD2. The CDR3 has 15 amino acids. The V gene end was trimmed by 3 bases and the J gene end by 11 bases; junction bases not matched to a gene: 13. Per germline, CDR1 MNHNS and CDR2 SASEGT. This CDR3 reads CASSDLASGKVEQYF. The CDR3 DNA follows: TGTGCCAGCAGTGACCTCGCTAGCGGGAAAGTAGAGCAGTACTTC.

The chain carries TRBV27 and TRBJ2-5, with 8 positions matching TRBD2. Germline CDR1 MNHEY, CDR2 SMNVEV (reference sequence). This CDR3 is built from 17 residues. The V gene end was trimmed by 2 bases and the J gene end by 2 bases; junction bases not matched to a gene: 10. CDR3: CASSLVPFSGVQETQYF. The CDR3 DNA reads as TGTGCCAGCAGTTTAGTCCCCTTTAGCGGGGTTCAAGAGACCCAGTACTTC.

V and J are TRBV28 and TRBJ1-4; maybe TRBD1 (5 bases). V lost 6 bases to trimming and J lost 8 bases, with 16 bases between them. Germline V CDR1 and CDR2: MDHEN, SYDVKM. There are 14 residues in the CDR3. CDR3 nucleotides: TGTGCCAGCAGCCTCGGACTCCGGGGGGAAAAACTGTTTTTT. Its protein is CASSLGLRGEKLFF.

The chain joins TRBV5-1 to TRBJ2-3, with D perhaps given as TRBD1 or TRBD2 (6 bases each). The V gene's germline CDR1 is SGHRS and CDR2 YFSETQ. The CDR3 is made up of 14 amino acids. V gave up 6 bases and J gave up 3 bases, with 14 bases separating them. CDR3 sequence: CASTLGGLTDTQYF. CDR3 nucleotides: TGCGCCAGCACCCTAGGGGGGTTAACAGATACGCAGTATTTT.

The V call is TRBV7-9, the J call TRBJ1-5; tentatively, D is TRBD1 (6 bases). The CDR3 has 15 residues. Trimming removed 6 bases from V and 1 base from J, with 13 bases in between. From germline, CDR1 is SEHNR and CDR2 FQNEAQ (reference sequence). The CDR3 loop reads CASSAGAGSNQPQHF. In DNA, the CDR3 is TGTGCCAGCAGTGCGGGGGCTGGGAGCAATCAGCCCCAGCATTTT.

The chain couples TRBV28 to TRBJ1-3; TRBD1 matches 8 bases. CDR1 and CDR2 from the germline V gene are MDHEN and SYDVKM. Trimming cost V 2 bases and J 7 bases; bases outside gene matches: 4. The CDR3 runs to 14 residues. The CDR3 DNA follows: TGTGCCAGCAGTTTAGGACAGGGCTGGAACACCATATATTTT. It translates to CASSLGQGWNTIYF.

CDR3 amino acids: CASSLNGEVGGYTF. In DNA form, the CDR3 reads TGTGCCAGCAGCTTAAATGGTGAAGTGGGTGGCTACACCTTC. The chain couples TRBV7-3 to TRBJ1-2, with D unclear. The V end was cut by 1 base, the J end by 7 bases, with 13 bases between. The CDR3 spans 14 residues. In germline, CDR1 is SGHTA, CDR2 FQGTGA.

This clone has a single count. V gene TRBV25-1 combines with J gene TRBJ2-7, with 7 bases matching TRBD1. The CDR3 runs to 11 residues. Germline CDR1 MGHDK, CDR2 SYGVNS. The junction had 8 bases not matched to a gene; V was cut back by 6 bases and J by 12 bases. CDR3 nucleotides: TGTGCCAGCAGCGACAGGGCGGTTCGGTACTTC. Amino acid sequence: CASSDRAVRYF.

The CDR3 loop is CAGGLAAPSYEQYF. The CDR3 bases are TGTGCCGGTGGACTAGCGGCACCTTCCTACGAGCAGTACTTC. The chain couples TRBV30 to TRBJ2-7; TRBD2 aligns across 10 bases. This CDR3 has 14 amino acids. V lost 8 bases to trimming and J lost 1 base; unmatched junction nucleotides: 8. Germline assignment: CDR1 GTSNPN and CDR2 SVGIG (reference sequence).

A few counts support this clone. This chain links TRBV10-1 with TRBJ2-1; the D gene is possibly TRBD2 (7 bases). Germline values: CDR1 WNHNN, CDR2 SYGVQD (reference sequence). V dropped 6 bases and J dropped 7 bases, with 16 bases sitting between them. The CDR3 loop spans 14 amino acids. The CDR3: CASRVGGALNEQFF. The CDR3 nucleotides read TGCGCCAGCAGGGTGGGGGGGGCGTTAAATGAGCAGTTCTTC.

V usage is TRBV18 and J usage is TRBJ2-1; the match to TRBD2 covers 11 bases. Unmatched junction bases numbered 3, after V lost 2 bases and J lost 6 bases. CDR1 KGHSH and CDR2 LQKENI come from the germline V gene. The CDR3 has 15 residues. The CDR3 nucleotides read TGTGCCAGCTCACCAGGACTAGCGGGCCTCAATGAGCAGTTCTTC. This translates into CASSPGLAGLNEQFF. Together with reference TRBV18 and TRBJ2-1, the CDR3 gives the full variable domain: NAGVMQNPRHLVRRRGQEARLRCSPMKGHSHVYWYRQLPEEGLKFMVYLQKENIIDESGMPKERFSAEFPKEGPSILRIQQVVRGDSAAYFCASSPGLAGLNEQFFGPGTRLTVL.

The V call is TRBV4-1, the J call TRBJ2-1; D is ambiguous. The germline gives CDR1 MGHRA, CDR2 YSYEKL. This CDR3 has 17 amino acids. Deletions cut 1 base from V and 0 bases from J, with 13 bases between. The CDR3 DNA reads as TGCGCCAGCAGCCAAGTTCGCACAGAGAGCTCCTACAATGAGCAGTTCTTC. It is translated as CASSQVRTESSYNEQFF.

The rearrangement uses TRBV19 and TRBJ2-1; D call uncertain. V lost 7 bases, J lost 6 bases, and 16 bases lay in between. In germline, CDR1 is LNHDA, CDR2 SQIVND (reference sequence). CDR3 size: 14 residues. Written as DNA, the CDR3 is TGTGCCAGTAAAAAGGATCCGGTGGGCAATGAGCAGTTCTTC. This gives the protein CASKKDPVGNEQFF.

This rearrangement joins TRBV29-1 to TRBJ2-7; 7 bases are shared with TRBD1. With 7 bases clipped from V and 3 bases from J, the junction kept 6 bases outside the gene matches. The CDR3 totals 12 residues. Germline CDR1 and CDR2: SQVTM and ANQGSEA. CDR3 sequence reads: CSGQGTGYEQYF. The CDR3 DNA follows: TGCAGCGGACAGGGTACAGGCTACGAGCAGTACTTC.

This chain connects TRBV7-9 to TRBJ1-5; weak D call: TRBD1 (5 bases). V dropped 8 bases and J dropped 1 base, with 15 bases sitting between them. Germline values: CDR1 SEHNR, CDR2 FQNEAQ (reference sequence). This CDR3 comprises 15 residues. The DNA of the CDR3 is TGTGCCAGCTCTTCCTCCAGGGTGAGCAATCAGCCCCAGCATTTT. This gives the protein CASSSSRVSNQPQHF.

The chain is built from TRBV7-9 and TRBJ1-1; D is perhaps TRBD1 (6 bases). Germline V lookup: CDR1 SEHNR, CDR2 FQNEAQ (reference sequence). Trimming left V 3 bases short and J 0 bases short, with 8 bases between. This CDR3 is built from 14 residues. CDR3 in amino acids: CASSFQGMNTEAFF. The CDR3 coding sequence is TGTGCCAGCAGCTTCCAGGGGATGAACACTGAAGCTTTCTTT.

This clone was observed once. In the same sample, other DNA sequences code for this CDR3. CDR3 in amino acids: CASSLAWGPGETQYF. CDR3 nucleotide sequence: TGCGCCAGCAGCTTGGCGTGGGGCCCGGGAGAGACCCAGTACTTC. The chain uses TRBV5-1 and TRBJ2-5; D possibly corresponds to TRBD1 (5 bases). The CDR3 spans 15 residues. Germline-derived CDR1 and CDR2 are SGHRS and YFSETQ. Trimming removed 0 bases at V and 4 bases at J, with 13 bases between.

The V and J genes are TRBV2 and TRBJ1-6; 9 bases match TRBD1. The V gene's germline CDR1 is SNHLY and CDR2 FYNNEI. CDR3 length: 15 residues. J lost 10 bases, V lost 4 bases, and 8 bases had no gene match. CDR3 sequence (DNA): TGTGCCAGCAGTGTATCCGGGACAGGGATGTCACCCCTCCACTTT. This gives the protein CASSVSGTGMSPLHF. Variable domain in full (rest from reference TRBV2 and TRBJ1-6): EPEVTQTPSHQVTQMGQEVILRCVPISNHLYFYWYRQILGQKVEFLVSFYNNEISEKSEIFDDQFSVERPDGSNFTLKIRSTKLEDSAMYFCASSVSGTGMSPLHFGNGTRLTVT.

The chain has TRBV19 and TRBJ2-1, with 16 bases aligning to TRBD2. Trimming at V came to 6 bases and at J to 3 bases, leaving 8 bases not matched to a gene. The CDR3 has 18 residues. Germline V gene data show CDR1 as LNHDA and CDR2 as SQIVND (reference sequence). The CDR3 reads CASRGTSGRVGGYNEQFF. In nucleotides, the CDR3 is TGTGCCAGTAGAGGGACTAGCGGGAGGGTAGGGGGCTACAATGAGCAGTTCTTC.

The chain is built from TRBV5-6 and TRBJ1-5; D unclear. Germline V gene data show CDR1 as SGHDT and CDR2 as YYEEEE. Trimming took 3 bases from V and 4 from J, leaving 8 bases between them. The CDR3 runs 13 residues. CDR3 DNA sequence: TGTGCCAGCAGCTCGGCCGGTAATCAGCCCCAGCATTTT. Protein product: CASSSAGNQPQHF.

Remarks on this clone: The junction departs from germline at one end; a sequencing error may be responsible. The V and J genes are TRBV5-4 and TRBJ2-7; D may be TRBD2 (5 bases). Germline CDR1 SGHNT, CDR2 YYREEE (reference sequence). The length of the CDR3 is 16 residues. The CDR3 region has the DNA TGCGCCAGCAGCCAAGGGCTGAACTGGGAGAAGGACGAGCAGTACTTC. This encodes CASSQGLNWEKDEQYF.

This clone was seen a handful of times. The chain recombines TRBV7-9 with TRBJ2-1; D gene ambiguous. Germline CDR1 SEHNR, CDR2 FQNEAQ (reference sequence). The CDR3 has 11 amino acids. V gave up 8 bases and J gave up 3 bases, with 5 bases separating them. The CDR3 DNA follows: TGTGCCAGCGACGACTACAATGAGCAGTTCTTC. Translating gives CASDDYNEQFF.

The V and J genes are TRBV28 and TRBJ2-3; the D gene could be TRBD1 or TRBD2 (6 bases each). Trimming stripped 5 bases from V and 4 bases from J, with 13 bases between. The CDR3 covers 14 residues. Germline V gives CDR1 MDHEN, CDR2 SYDVKM. The CDR3 DNA follows: TGTGCCAGCAGTCCAGGTGGGGGGCCAGATACGCAGTATTTT. It specifies CASSPGGGPDTQYF.

The chain carries TRBV28 and TRBJ1-2, with D maybe TRBD1 (6 bases). The germline CDR1 and CDR2 sequences are MDHEN and SYDVKM. V dropped 6 bases and J dropped 5 bases, with 10 bases sitting between them. This CDR3 has 12 residues. The CDR3 region has the DNA TGTGCCAGCAGGACTACAGGGTATGGCTACACCTTC. Protein sequence: CASRTTGYGYTF.

V usage is TRBV25-1 and J usage is TRBJ1-6; D perhaps matches TRBD1 (5 bases). This CDR3 region has 15 residues. The V gene's germline CDR1 is MGHDK and CDR2 SYGVNS. The V end lost 5 bases, the J end lost 9 bases, and 17 bases lay between the germline ends. DNA for the CDR3: TGTGCCAGCAGTCAGGGTGGGCTCGCTGGTTCACCCCTCCACTTT. Residues: CASSQGGLAGSPLHF. Combining the CDR3 with reference TRBV25-1 and TRBJ1-6 gives the whole variable domain EADIYQTPRYLVIGTGKKITLECSQTMGHDKMYWYQQDPGMELHLIHYSYGVNSTEKGDLSSESTVSRIRTEHFPLTLESARPSHTSQYLCASSQGGLAGSPLHFGNGTRLTVT.